The source of this TCR beta chain is a study of T cell repertoires in cytomegalovirus infection. For the study at large: Both CMV infection and a matching HLA type were indicated by public TCR beta signatures. Study observations and caveats: Dominating the ex vivo response were HLA-C-restricted CMV-specific TCR beta clonotypes. Accumulated public TCR beta family frequency recognized individuals carrying CMV together with the relevant HLA.

TCRdb reprocessed the reads via MiXCR and lists one record per CDR3 protein. The sample records around 290,000 distinct CDR3 sequences, around 25% being singletons. The CDR3 consists of 12 residues. Germline CDR1 and CDR2: WNHNN and SYGVQD (reference sequence). There are many counts of this clonotype. Its matching antigen is unknown. One end of the junction does not line up with germline, which may come from a read error. The origin of this receptor is a human donor in good health (CMV status not recorded). Some clones in this sample may be carry-over from other donors' samples. Sequencing was carried out using PBMCs. The chain joins TRBV10-1 to TRBJ1-5; D is unclear. As DNA, the CDR3 is TGTGCCAGCAGCGAGGGCAATCAGCCCCAGCATTTT. As protein: CASSEGNQPQHF.